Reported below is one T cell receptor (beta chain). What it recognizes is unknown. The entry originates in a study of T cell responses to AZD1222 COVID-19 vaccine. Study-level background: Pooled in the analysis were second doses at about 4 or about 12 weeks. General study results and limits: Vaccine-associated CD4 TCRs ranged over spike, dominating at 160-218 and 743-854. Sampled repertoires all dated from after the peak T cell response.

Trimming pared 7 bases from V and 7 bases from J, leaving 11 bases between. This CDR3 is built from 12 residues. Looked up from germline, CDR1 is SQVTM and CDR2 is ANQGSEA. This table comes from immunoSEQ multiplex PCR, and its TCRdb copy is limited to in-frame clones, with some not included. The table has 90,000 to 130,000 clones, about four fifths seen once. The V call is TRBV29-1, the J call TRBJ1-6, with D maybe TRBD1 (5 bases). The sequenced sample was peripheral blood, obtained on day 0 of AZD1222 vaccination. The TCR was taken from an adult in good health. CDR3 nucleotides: TGCAGCGCTGGGACGGAGAATTCACCCCTCCACTTT. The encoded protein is CSAGTENSPLHF.